These 15 T cell receptor beta chains came from one sample sequenced in a study of OX40 agonist ivuxolimab in advanced cancers. Clones were sequenced by immunoSEQ multiplex PCR, and TCRdb holds only the in-frame ones, with some missing. The top ten clones hold around 3.6% of a sample with 57,000 or so clones, approximately 90% of them seen once. The sequencing used CD4+ or CD8+ T cells sorted from blood, collected in a trial of the OX40 agonist ivuxolimab. These receptors were obtained from an adult with an advanced solid tumor such as melanoma, head and neck, liver or kidney cancer.

The chain joins TRBV10-3 to TRBJ2-2, with TRBD2 identical over 8 bases. The V gene's germline CDR1 is ENHRY and CDR2 SYGVKD. CDR3 size: 18 residues. After removal of 5 bases from V and 4 bases from J, the junction contained 15 bases not matched to a gene. The chain's CDR3 is CAISPLSGGAISTGELFF. CDR3 coding DNA: TGTGCCATCAGTCCCCTGTCCGGGGGGGCCATCAGCACCGGGGAGCTGTTTTTT.

This chain uses TRBV6-5 with TRBJ1-1; D is ambiguous. Germline assignment: CDR1 MNHEY and CDR2 SVGAGI. CDR3 length: 12 amino acids. Trimming left V 0 bases short and J 9 bases short, with 8 bases between. CDR3 coding DNA: TGTGCCAGCAGTTACTCGAACGAGAAAGCTTTCTTT. As protein: CASSYSNEKAFF.

This chain connects TRBV5-5 to TRBJ2-5, with D tentatively TRBD1 (5 bases). Germline V gene sequence: CDR1 SGHKS, CDR2 YYEKEE (reference sequence). CDR3 size: 14 residues. V gave up 4 bases and J gave up 5 bases, with 15 bases separating them. The CDR3 loop reads CASSPTGQPETQYF. DNA for the CDR3: TGTGCCAGCAGCCCCACAGGTCAGCCGGAGACCCAGTACTTC. Looking up the rest from reference TRBV5-5 and TRBJ2-5 gives the full variable domain: DAGVTQSPTHLIKTRGQQVTLRCSPISGHKSVSWYQQVLGQGPQFIFQYYEKEERGRGNFPDRFSARQFPNYSSELNVNALLLGDSALYLCASSPTGQPETQYFGPGTRLLVL.

The chain couples TRBV2 to TRBJ1-1, with TRBD1 identical over 7 bases. The CDR3 totals 14 residues. Germline lookup yields CDR1 SNHLY and CDR2 FYNNEI. Losses at the gene ends were 7 bases for V and 5 bases for J; bases not matched to a gene: 10. The CDR3 reads CASKGAGAGTEAFF. The DNA for the CDR3 is TGTGCCAGCAAGGGGGCAGGGGCGGGTACTGAAGCTTTCTTT.

The chain employs TRBV20-1 and TRBJ2-7; 7 positions agree with TRBD1. The CDR3 runs to 11 residues. The V segment lost 5 bases and the J segment 3 bases; nucleotides outside the gene matches: 1. Germline V lookup: CDR1 DFQATT, CDR2 SNEGSKA (reference sequence). CDR3 in amino acids: CSAGDSYEQYF. The DNA for the CDR3 is TGCAGTGCTGGGGACAGCTACGAGCAGTACTTC.

This clone was counted once. The V and J genes are TRBV25-1 and TRBJ2-1; a weak D match, TRBD1 (6 bases). The CDR3 contains 16 residues. V gave up 5 bases and J gave up 6 bases, with 20 bases separating them. Germline values: CDR1 MGHDK, CDR2 SYGVNS. DNA for the CDR3: TGTGCCAGCAGTTACAGGGTGGTAGGGATAGGCAATGAGCAGTTCTTC. Its protein is CASSYRVVGIGNEQFF.

The gene calls are TRBV28 and TRBJ1-1; 7 bases line up with TRBD1. V gave up 4 bases and J gave up 10 bases; unmatched junction bases: 9. CDR3 length equals 13 residues. Germline V lookup: CDR1 MDHEN, CDR2 SYDVKM. CDR3 protein: CASSSGQVPIAFF. CDR3 in DNA: TGTGCCAGCAGTTCCGGACAGGTCCCCATAGCTTTCTTT.

The chain has TRBV5-1 and TRBJ1-2, with a tentative D call TRBD1 (5 bases). The CDR3 totals 15 residues. Looked up from germline, CDR1 is SGHRS and CDR2 is YFSETQ. V gave up 4 bases and J gave up 5 bases, with 18 bases separating them. CDR3 in DNA: TGCGCCAGCAGCCTCCCCGGGGGTTTAAATTATGGCTACACCTTC. Its translation: CASSLPGGLNYGYTF.

V usage is TRBV28 and J usage is TRBJ2-2; perhaps TRBD1 as D (6 bases). CDR1 is MDHEN and CDR2 is SYDVKM in the germline V gene. The ends were cut back, 5 bases at V and 2 bases at J, with 15 bases in the middle. CDR3 length: 16 residues. CDR3 loop: CASSTPGTPNTGELFF. DNA for the CDR3: TGTGCCAGCAGTACTCCGGGGACACCTAACACCGGGGAGCTGTTTTTT.

The rearrangement links TRBV28 to TRBJ1-5, with D possibly matching TRBD1 (6 bases). V was shortened by 3 bases and J by 0 bases, with 12 bases between the two germline ends. The CDR3 contains 16 residues. CDR1 is MDHEN and CDR2 is SYDVKM in the germline V gene. The CDR3 here is CASSLTGLDSNQPQHF. The CDR3 DNA reads as TGTGCCAGCAGTTTGACAGGTTTAGATAGCAATCAGCCCCAGCATTTT.

V gene TRBV7-2 combines with J gene TRBJ1-1; 7 nucleotides align to TRBD1. The ends lost 5 bases at V and 3 bases at J; junction bases unmatched: 6. CDR1 and CDR2 from the germline V gene are SGHTA and FQGNSA. The CDR3 loop spans 14 amino acids. DNA for the CDR3: TGTGCCAGCAGCGTACGGGACAGAGACACTGAAGCTTTCTTT. Translated, it gives CASSVRDRDTEAFF.

The chain is built from TRBV7-2 and TRBJ1-2; tentative D call: TRBD1 (5 bases). V shed 6 bases and J shed 4 bases, with 15 bases lying between them. The CDR3 length is 14 residues. Germline V gene sequence: CDR1 SGHTA, CDR2 FQGNSA. The CDR3 nucleotides read TGTGCCAGCAGTGGGACGGCTACTTTCTATGGCTACACCTTC. It translates to CASSGTATFYGYTF.

This chain joins TRBV9 and TRBJ1-4, with 7 bases that match TRBD1. Germline V CDR1 and CDR2: SGDLS, YYNGEE. V trimming: 3 bases; J trimming: 7 bases; junction bases outside the gene matches: 6. The CDR3 runs 14 residues. The CDR3 region has the DNA TGTGCCAGCAGCGGAGCAGGGGGAGGTGAAAAACTGTTTTTT. It specifies CASSGAGGGEKLFF.

CDR3 sequence reads: CASSLVRSTDTQYF. CDR3 coding DNA: TGTGCCAGCAGCTTGGTTCGGAGCACAGATACGCAGTATTTT. The genes are TRBV5-5 and TRBJ2-3; D not resolved. Germline CDR1 is SGHKS and CDR2 is YYEKEE (reference sequence). The CDR3 covers 14 residues. Trimming cost V 0 bases and J 0 bases, with 5 bases left between them.

V and J are TRBV7-3 and TRBJ2-2, with a possible D match to TRBD1 (6 bases). The V and J ends lost 3 bases and 0 bases respectively, with 11 bases between them. The CDR3 extends over 16 amino acids. Germline V lookup: CDR1 SGHTA, CDR2 FQGTGA. The CDR3 here is CASSFSDSANTGELFF. The DNA for the CDR3 is TGTGCCAGCAGCTTCTCGGACAGTGCGAACACCGGGGAGCTGTTTTTT.